This T cell receptor (beta chain) was sequenced in a study of T cells in Graves' hyperthyroidism and ophthalmopathy. Whole-study results and caveats: Median prediction lead before ophthalmopathy onset was around 7 months with the model.

The CDR3 loop spans 13 amino acids. Germline CDR1 and CDR2: KGHDR and SFDVKD. Deletions cut 6 bases from V and 4 bases from J, with 11 bases between. Researchers barred patients who had uncontrolled infection, other autoimmune disease, pregnancy or lactation. About this clonotype: The antigen remains undetermined.

Using RNA transcripts as the source, TCR beta CDR3 regions were amplified. First-round RT-PCR with HTBI primers amplified the TCR CDR3 region. TCRdb passed the multiplex PCR reads through MiXCR, listing each CDR3 protein once. The sample records around 300,000 distinct CDR3 sequences, approximately 21% being singletons. The material sequenced was blood. The chain combines TRBV24-1 with TRBJ1-1, with a tentative D call TRBD1 (5 bases). The receptor was isolated from a man aged 25-45 years with Graves' ophthalmopathy. The CDR3 DNA sequence: TGTGCCACCAGTCAGGGAAGTAGCACTGAAGCTTTCTTT. Protein sequence: CATSQGSSTEAFF.